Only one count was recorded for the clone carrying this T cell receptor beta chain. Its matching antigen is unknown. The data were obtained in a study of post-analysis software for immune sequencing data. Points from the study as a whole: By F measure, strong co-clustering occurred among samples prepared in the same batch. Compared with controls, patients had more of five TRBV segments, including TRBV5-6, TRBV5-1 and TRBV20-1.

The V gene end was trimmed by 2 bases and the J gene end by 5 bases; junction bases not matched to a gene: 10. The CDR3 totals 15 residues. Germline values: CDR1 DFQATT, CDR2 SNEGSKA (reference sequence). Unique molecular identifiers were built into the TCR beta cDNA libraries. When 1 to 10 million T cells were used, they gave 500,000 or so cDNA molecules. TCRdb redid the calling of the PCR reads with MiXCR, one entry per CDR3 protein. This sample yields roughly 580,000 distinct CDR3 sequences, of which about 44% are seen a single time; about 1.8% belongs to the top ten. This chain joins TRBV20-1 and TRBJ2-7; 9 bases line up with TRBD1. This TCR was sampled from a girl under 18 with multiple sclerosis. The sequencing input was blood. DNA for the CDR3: TGCAGTGCTAGACCTACCGGGACAGGGCGGAACGAGCAGTACTTC. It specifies CSARPTGTGRNEQYF.